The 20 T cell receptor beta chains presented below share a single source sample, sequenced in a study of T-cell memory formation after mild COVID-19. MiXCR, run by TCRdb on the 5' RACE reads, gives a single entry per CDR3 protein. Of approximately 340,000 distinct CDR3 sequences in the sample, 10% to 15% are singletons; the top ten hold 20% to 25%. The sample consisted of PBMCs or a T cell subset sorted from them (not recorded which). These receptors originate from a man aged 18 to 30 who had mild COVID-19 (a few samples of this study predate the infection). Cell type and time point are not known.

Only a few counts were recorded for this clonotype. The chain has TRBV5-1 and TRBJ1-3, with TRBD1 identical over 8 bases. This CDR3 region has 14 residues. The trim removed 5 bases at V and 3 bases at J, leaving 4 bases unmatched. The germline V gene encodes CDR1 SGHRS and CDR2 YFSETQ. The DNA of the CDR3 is TGCGCCAGCAGACAGGGGGGAGGTGGAAACACCATATATTTT. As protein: CASRQGGGGNTIYF.

The chain's CDR3 is CASSYVGGPEAFF. The CDR3 region has the DNA TGTGCCAGCAGTTACGTCGGGGGGCCTGAAGCTTTCTTT. The genes are TRBV6-5 and TRBJ1-1; D might be TRBD1 (6 bases). CDR3 length: 13 residues. The germline gives CDR1 MNHEY, CDR2 SVGAGI. V lost 2 bases, J lost 6 bases, and 10 bases lay in between.

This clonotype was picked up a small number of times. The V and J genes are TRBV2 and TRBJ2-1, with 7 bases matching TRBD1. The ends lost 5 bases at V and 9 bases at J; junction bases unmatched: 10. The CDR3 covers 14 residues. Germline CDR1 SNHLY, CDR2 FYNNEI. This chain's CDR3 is CASSRGRGPSEQFF. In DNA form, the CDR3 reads TGTGCCAGCAGTAGGGGTAGGGGGCCGAGTGAGCAGTTCTTC.

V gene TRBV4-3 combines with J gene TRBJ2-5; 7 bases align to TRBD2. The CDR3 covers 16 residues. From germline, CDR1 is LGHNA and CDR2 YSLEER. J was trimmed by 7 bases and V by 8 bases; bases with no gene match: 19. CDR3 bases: TGCGCCAGCGCTATAGAGTGGGTAGACTCGGGGGGGACCCAGTACTTC. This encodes CASAIEWVDSGGTQYF.

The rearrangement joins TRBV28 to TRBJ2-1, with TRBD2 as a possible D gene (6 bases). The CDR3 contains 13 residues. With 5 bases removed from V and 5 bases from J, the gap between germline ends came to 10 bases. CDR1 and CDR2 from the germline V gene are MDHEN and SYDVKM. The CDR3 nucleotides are TGTGCCAGCAGTGCGGGGTACCACAATGAGCAGTTCTTC. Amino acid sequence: CASSAGYHNEQFF.

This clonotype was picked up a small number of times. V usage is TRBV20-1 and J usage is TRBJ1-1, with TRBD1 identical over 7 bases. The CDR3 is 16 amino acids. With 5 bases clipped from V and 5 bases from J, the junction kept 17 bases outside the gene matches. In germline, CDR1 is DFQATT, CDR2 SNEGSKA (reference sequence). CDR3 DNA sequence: TGCAGTGCTCCATTTTCAAAGCAGGGGGGGAGGACTGAAGCTTTCTTT. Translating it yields CSAPFSKQGGRTEAFF.

The CDR3 protein is CASSASPSQGHTQYF. CDR3 in DNA: TGTGCCAGCAGCGCAAGTCCCTCGCAGGGGCATACGCAGTATTTT. The chain employs TRBV7-3 and TRBJ2-3, with TRBD1 as a possible D gene (6 bases). Germline V CDR1 and CDR2: SGHTA, FQGTGA. V was cut by 5 bases and J by 7 bases, with 19 bases left in between. CDR3 length equals 15 residues.

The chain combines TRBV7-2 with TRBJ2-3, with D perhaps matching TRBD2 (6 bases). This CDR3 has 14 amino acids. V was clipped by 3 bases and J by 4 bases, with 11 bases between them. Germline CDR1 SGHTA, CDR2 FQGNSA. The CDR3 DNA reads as TGTGCCAGCAGCTTGCGTTGGGGGGCAGATACGCAGTATTTT. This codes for CASSLRWGADTQYF.

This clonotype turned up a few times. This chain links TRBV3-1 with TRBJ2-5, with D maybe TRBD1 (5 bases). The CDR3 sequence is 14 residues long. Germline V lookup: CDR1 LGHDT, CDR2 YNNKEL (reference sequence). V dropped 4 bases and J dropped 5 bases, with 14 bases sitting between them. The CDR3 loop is CASSPGWGGETQYF. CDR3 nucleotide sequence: TGTGCCAGCAGCCCCGGGTGGGGCGGTGAGACCCAGTACTTC.

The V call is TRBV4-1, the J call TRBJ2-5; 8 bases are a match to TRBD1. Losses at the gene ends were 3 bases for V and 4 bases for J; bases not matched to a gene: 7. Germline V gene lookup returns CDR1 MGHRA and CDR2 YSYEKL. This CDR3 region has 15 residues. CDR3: CASSHVPGQGETQYF. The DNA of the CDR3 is TGCGCCAGCAGCCACGTTCCCGGACAGGGAGAGACCCAGTACTTC.

CDR3 sequence reads: CASSPDFFSYEQYF. For the CDR3, the DNA is TGCGCCAGCAGCCCAGACTTCTTTTCCTACGAGCAGTACTTC. The V and J genes are TRBV4-3 and TRBJ2-7; the D is unclear. The V end was cut by 4 bases, the J end by 1 base, with 11 bases between. This CDR3 contains 14 residues. Germline V gene sequence: CDR1 LGHNA, CDR2 YSLEER.

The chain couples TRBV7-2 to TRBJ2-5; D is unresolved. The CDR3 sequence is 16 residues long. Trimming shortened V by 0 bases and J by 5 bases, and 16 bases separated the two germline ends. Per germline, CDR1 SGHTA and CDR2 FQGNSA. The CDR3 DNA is TGTGCCAGCAGCTTAGCGTTGGCCCTCTTAGGGGAGACCCAGTACTTC. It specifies CASSLALALLGETQYF.

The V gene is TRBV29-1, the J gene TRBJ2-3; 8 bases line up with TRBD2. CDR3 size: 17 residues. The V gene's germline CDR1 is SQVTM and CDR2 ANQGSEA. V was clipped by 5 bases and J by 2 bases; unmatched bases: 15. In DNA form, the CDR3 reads TGCAGCGTTAAAGGTTTCAAGGCTAGCGGGTTCACAGATACGCAGTATTTT. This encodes CSVKGFKASGFTDTQYF.

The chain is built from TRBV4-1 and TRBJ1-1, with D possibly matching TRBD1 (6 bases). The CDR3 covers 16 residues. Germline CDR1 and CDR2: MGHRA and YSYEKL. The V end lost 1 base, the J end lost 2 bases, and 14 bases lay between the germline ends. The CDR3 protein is CASSQARGGENTEAFF. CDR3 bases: TGCGCCAGCAGCCAAGCCAGGGGTGGGGAAAACACTGAAGCTTTCTTT.

The CDR3 loop reads CASSSGRLANYGYTF. DNA of the CDR3: TGTGCCAGCAGCTCCGGACGGTTAGCTAACTATGGCTACACCTTC. The chain recombines TRBV7-8 with TRBJ1-2; D is undetermined. Trimming pared 4 bases from V and 0 bases from J, leaving 12 bases between. Germline assignment: CDR1 SGHVS and CDR2 FQNEAQ. This CDR3 region has 15 residues.

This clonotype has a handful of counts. DNA of the CDR3: TGTGCCAGCAGCCAAGACCCCGGGGCGGGCTATGGCTACACCTTC. Residues: CASSQDPGAGYGYTF. This chain connects TRBV3-1 to TRBJ1-2; possibly TRBD1 for D (5 bases). Trimming shortened V by 0 bases and J by 4 bases, and 12 bases separated the two germline ends. The CDR3 covers 15 residues. Germline assignment: CDR1 LGHDT and CDR2 YNNKEL (reference sequence).

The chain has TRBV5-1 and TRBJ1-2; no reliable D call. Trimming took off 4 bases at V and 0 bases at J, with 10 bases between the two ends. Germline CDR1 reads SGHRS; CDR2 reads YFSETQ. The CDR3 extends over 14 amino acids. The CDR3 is CASSPGASNYGYTF. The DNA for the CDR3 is TGCGCCAGCAGCCCCGGCGCATCTAACTATGGCTACACCTTC.

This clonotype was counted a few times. This CDR3 is CASMQRGGPMDEQFF. The CDR3 nucleotides are TGTGCCAGCATGCAGCGGGGGGGCCCGATGGATGAGCAGTTCTTC. The rearrangement uses TRBV3-1 and TRBJ2-1; 10 bases align to TRBD2. The germline V gene encodes CDR1 LGHDT and CDR2 YNNKEL (reference sequence). Germline trimming cut 7 bases from V and 8 bases from J; bases unmatched to any gene: 11. The CDR3 has 15 amino acids.

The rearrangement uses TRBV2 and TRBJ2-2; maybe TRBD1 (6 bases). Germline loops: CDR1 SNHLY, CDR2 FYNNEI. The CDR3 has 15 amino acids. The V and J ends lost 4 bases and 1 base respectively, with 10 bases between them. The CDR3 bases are TGTGCCAGCAGTGTAGGACAGATGAACACCGGGGAGCTGTTTTTT. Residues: CASSVGQMNTGELFF.

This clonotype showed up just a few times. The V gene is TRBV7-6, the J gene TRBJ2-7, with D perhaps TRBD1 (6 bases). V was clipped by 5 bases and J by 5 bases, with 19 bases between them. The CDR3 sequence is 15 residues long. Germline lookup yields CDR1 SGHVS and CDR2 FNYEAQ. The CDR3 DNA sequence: TGTGCCAGCAGCGGTCACAGGGAAGGGACGCACGAGCAGTACTTC. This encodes CASSGHREGTHEQYF.